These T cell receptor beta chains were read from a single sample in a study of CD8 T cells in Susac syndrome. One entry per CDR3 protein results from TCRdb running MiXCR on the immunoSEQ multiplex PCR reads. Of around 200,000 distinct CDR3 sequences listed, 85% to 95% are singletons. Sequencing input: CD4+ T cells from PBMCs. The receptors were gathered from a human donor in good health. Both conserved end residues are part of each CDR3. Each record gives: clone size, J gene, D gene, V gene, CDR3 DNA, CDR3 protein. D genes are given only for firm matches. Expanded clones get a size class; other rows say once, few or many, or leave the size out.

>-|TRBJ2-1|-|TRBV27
TGTGCCAGCAGCCGGACGGAGGCCTACAATGAGCAGTTCTTC
CASSRTEAYNEQFF
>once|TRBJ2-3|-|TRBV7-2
TGTGCCAGCAGCTTACAGGGGCTTGTCACAGATACGCAGTATTTT
CASSLQGLVTDTQYF
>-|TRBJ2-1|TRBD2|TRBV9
TGTGCCAGCAGCGCTAGAGCTACTAGCGGTTACAATGAGCAGTTCTTC
CASSARATSGYNEQFF
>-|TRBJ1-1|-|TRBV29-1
TGCAGCGTGGGTGGGGGAAAAGGGGGACCAGGTGAAGCTTTCTTT
CSVGGGKGGPGEAFF
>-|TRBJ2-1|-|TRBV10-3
TGTGCCATCAGTCGGGCCTCGGAAGATGAGCAGTTCTTC
CAISRASEDEQFF
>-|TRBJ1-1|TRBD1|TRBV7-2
TGTGCCAGCAGCGTACGTACAGGGGAGTGGACTGAAGCTTTCTTT
CASSVRTGEWTEAFF
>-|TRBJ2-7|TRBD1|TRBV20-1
TGCAGTGCTAGAGATTCCGCCTCTTCCGCAGGGGGATACGAGCAGTACTTC
CSARDSASSAGGYEQYF
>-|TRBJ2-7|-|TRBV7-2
TGTGCCAGCAGCAGAGGTCTGTACGAGCAGTACTTC
CASSRGLYEQYF
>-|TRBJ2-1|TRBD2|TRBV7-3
TGTGCCAGCAGCCGCATAGCGGGAGTTGGCAATGAGCAGTTCTTC
CASSRIAGVGNEQFF
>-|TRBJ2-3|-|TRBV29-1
TGCAGCGTTGAACTAGGAAGCGATACGCAGTATTTT
CSVELGSDTQYF
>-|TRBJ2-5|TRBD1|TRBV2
TGTGCCACCGCGATCGGGACAGGCTACCAAGAGACCCAGTACTTC
CATAIGTGYQETQYF
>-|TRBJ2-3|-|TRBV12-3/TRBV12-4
TGTGCCAGCAGCCCGTCTAGAGGGGGGGCAGATACGCAGTATTTT
CASSPSRGGADTQYF
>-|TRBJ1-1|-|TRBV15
TGTGCCACCAGCAGAGATCGTTTGGGGGACGGCACGGAAGCTTTCTTT
CATSRDRLGDGTEAFF
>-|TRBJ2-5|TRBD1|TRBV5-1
TGCGCCAGCAGCTTGGGGACAGGGAGTCAAGAGACCCAGTACTTC
CASSLGTGSQETQYF
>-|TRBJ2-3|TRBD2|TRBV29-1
TGCAGCGTCGTACCGCCGGGACTAGCGGACGATACGCAGTATTTT
CSVVPPGLADDTQYF
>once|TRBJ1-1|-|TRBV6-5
TGTGCCAGCAGTTACGTATCAGGGCCTGAGAACACTGAAGCTTTCTTT
CASSYVSGPENTEAFF
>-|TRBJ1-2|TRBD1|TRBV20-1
TGCAGTGCTTCGGACAGGGCCTATGGCTACACCTTC
CSASDRAYGYTF
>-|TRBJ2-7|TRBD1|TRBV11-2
TGTGCCAGCAGCCTCAATTCCGGGACAGGGGGCGAGCAGTACTTC
CASSLNSGTGGEQYF
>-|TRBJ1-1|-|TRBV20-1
TGCAGTGCTAGACGGACGATGAACACTGAAGCTTTCTTT
CSARRTMNTEAFF
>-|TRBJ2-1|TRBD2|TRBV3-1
TGTGCCAGCAGCCAACTAGCGGGACCATACAATGAGCAGTTCTTC
CASSQLAGPYNEQFF
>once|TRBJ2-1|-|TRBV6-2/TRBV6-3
TGTGCCAGCCAGGGGACGACCAAGGAGGAGCAGTTCTTC
CASQGTTKEEQFF
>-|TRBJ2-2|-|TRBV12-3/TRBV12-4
TGTGCCAGCAGTTCCCGGACAGGGAGGGACGGGGAGCTGTTTTTT
CASSSRTGRDGELFF
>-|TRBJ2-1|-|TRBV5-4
TGTGCCAGCAGCGGCGGACTCTCTCCGGATGAGCAGTTCTTC
CASSGGLSPDEQFF
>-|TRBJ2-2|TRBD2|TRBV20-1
TGCAGTGCTAGAGCGGCGGGGGCGAACACCGGGGAGCTGTTTTTT
CSARAAGANTGELFF
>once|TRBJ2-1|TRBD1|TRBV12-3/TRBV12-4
TGTGCCAGCAGTCCCTCCGGGACAGGGGCCTACAATGAGCAGTTCTTC
CASSPSGTGAYNEQFF
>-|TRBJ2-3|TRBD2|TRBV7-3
TGTGCCAGCAGCCCCCCGGTAGCGGGAGATGAAGCAGATACGCAGTATTTT
CASSPPVAGDEADTQYF
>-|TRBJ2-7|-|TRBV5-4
TGTGCCAGCAGCTCCCCGGGAGTTAACGAGCAGTACTTC
CASSSPGVNEQYF
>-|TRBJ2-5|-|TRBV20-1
TGCAGTGCTAGAGGCGACGGGATGAGAGAGACCCAGTACTTC
CSARGDGMRETQYF
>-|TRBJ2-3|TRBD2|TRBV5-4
TGTGCCAGCAGCTTGGGGCTAGCGGGGGGGCCGGATACGCAGTATTTT
CASSLGLAGGPDTQYF
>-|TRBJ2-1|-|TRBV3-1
TGTGCCAGCACCTCCTTGGATGAGCAGTTCTTC
CASTSLDEQFF
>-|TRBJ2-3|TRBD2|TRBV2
TGTGCCAGTAAGGCGGGAGATTCAGATACGCAGTATTTT
CASKAGDSDTQYF
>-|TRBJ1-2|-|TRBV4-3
TGCGCCAGCAGCCAAGATGTAGGGGGGGATGGCGGCTACACCTTC
CASSQDVGGDGGYTF